Listed here are 5 T cell receptor beta chains from one sample, sequenced in a study of molecular identifiers for immune sequencing clone quantification. In TCRdb, the PCR reads were re-called with MiXCR into one record per CDR3 protein. The table shows tens of thousands of distinct CDR3 sequences, with around 19% occurring only once. The sample comprised naive CD8+ T cells from blood, with Jurkat cell RNA spiked in. Subset reported: FACS-sorted CD8+CD4-CCR7+CD45RA+ naive T cells. Every receptor here comes from a human donor in good health. Some libraries in this study had Jurkat cell RNA spiked in.

This clonotype occurred a few times. CDR3 sequence: CASSPSWGSYNEQFF. CDR3 DNA: TGTGCCAGTAGTCCATCTTGGGGCTCCTACAATGAGCAGTTCTTC. V gene TRBV19 combines with J gene TRBJ2-1; D unclear. Germline CDR1 LNHDA, CDR2 SQIVND (reference sequence). The CDR3 contains 15 residues. V was clipped by 5 bases and J by 0 bases, with 11 bases between them.

This clonotype was observed a single time. J is TRBJ2-5 and V is TRBV29-1; 16 nucleotides match TRBD2. This CDR3 region has 19 residues. Germline CDR1 reads SQVTM; CDR2 reads ANQGSEA. Trimming took 1 base from V and 1 from J; bases not matched to a gene: 9. This CDR3 is CSVEVGTSGRAQSQETQYF. The DNA for the CDR3 is TGCAGCGTTGAAGTCGGGACTAGCGGGAGGGCCCAGTCCCAAGAGACCCAGTACTTC.

This chain uses TRBV9 with TRBJ2-2; TRBD1 is a possible D gene (6 bases). The CDR3 is 15 residues long. The germline V gene has CDR1 SGDLS and CDR2 YYNGEE. V shed 4 bases and J shed 3 bases, with 13 bases lying between them. The CDR3 nucleotides are TGTGCCAGCAGCCCCCGGACAGAGGACACCGGGGAGCTGTTTTTT. Encoded protein: CASSPRTEDTGELFF. Complete variable domain (other parts from reference TRBV9 and TRBJ2-2): DSGVTQTPKHLITATGQRVTLRCSPRSGDLSVYWYQQSLDQGLQFLIQYYNGEERAKGNILERFSAQQFPDLHSELNLSSLELGDSALYFCASSPRTEDTGELFFGEGSRLTVL.

This clonotype was found many times. This sequence joins TRBV25-1 and TRBJ2-3, with 10 bases fitting TRBD1. The CDR3 loop spans 16 amino acids. Trimming took 2 bases from V and 4 from J; bases not matched to a gene: 6. The germline V gene encodes CDR1 MGHDK and CDR2 SYGVNS. In nucleotides, the CDR3 is TGTGCCAGCAGTGAAGGTCTGGGACAGGGGCCAGATACGCAGTATTTT. It yields the protein CASSEGLGQGPDTQYF.

For this clonotype: At one end the junction does not follow the germline gene, possibly because of a read error. The chain recombines TRBV29-1 with TRBJ2-2, with D tentatively TRBD2 (5 bases). CDR3 size: 16 residues. CDR1 is SQVTM and CDR2 is ANQGSEA in the germline V gene. The CDR3 protein is CNVEFYGNGVAGELFF. The CDR3 region has the DNA TGCAACGTTGAATTCTACGGGAACGGTGTGGCCGGGGAGCTGTTTTTT.